This T cell receptor beta chain was recorded in a study of graft-versus-host responses after intestinal transplantation. At the level of the study: Recipients had multivisceral, liver-intestinal, or isolated intestinal transplants. Recipients across the board were started on anti-thymocyte globulin induction, then kept on tacrolimus and steroids for around three years.

Deletions cut 3 bases from V and 9 bases from J, with 18 bases between. The CDR3 has 15 residues. The germline gives CDR1 SEHNR, CDR2 FQNEAQ (reference sequence). Overall study results and limits: Association was observed between peak circulating GvH clone levels and early post-transplant HvG declines. Present in recipient marrow, GvH clones included some that appeared first in ileum or blood.

For this clone: Its specificity is unknown.

The method was immunoSEQ multiplex PCR; TCRdb's version includes in-frame clones alone and lacks a portion of them. The sample consists of about 85,000 clones, about 91% of them appearing once. This chain links TRBV7-9 with TRBJ2-1; D not resolved. This sequence was found in a human donor who was the organ donor for an intestinal transplant. The source was unstimulated CD8+ T cells sorted from spleen or lymph node cells, collected before transplant. This chain's CDR3 is CASSFGALGDGEQFF. Here the CDR3 DNA reads TGTGCCAGCAGCTTTGGCGCTTTGGGCGATGGTGAGCAGTTCTTC.